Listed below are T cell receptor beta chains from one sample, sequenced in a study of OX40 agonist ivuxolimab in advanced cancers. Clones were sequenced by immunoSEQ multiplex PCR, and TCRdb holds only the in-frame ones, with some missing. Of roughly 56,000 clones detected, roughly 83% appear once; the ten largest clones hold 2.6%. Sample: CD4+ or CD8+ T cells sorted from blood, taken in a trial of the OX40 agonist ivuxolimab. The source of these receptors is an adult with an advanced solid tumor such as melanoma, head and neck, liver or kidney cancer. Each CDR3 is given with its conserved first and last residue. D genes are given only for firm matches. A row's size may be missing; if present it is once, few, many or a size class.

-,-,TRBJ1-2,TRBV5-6,CASTWGRTNYGYTF,TGTGCCAGCACCTGGGGGCGAACCAACTATGGCTACACCTTC
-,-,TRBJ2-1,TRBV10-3,CAIRGEGDEQFF,TGTGCCATCAGGGGGGAGGGGGATGAGCAGTTCTTC
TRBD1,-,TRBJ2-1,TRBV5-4,CASSFPGGNEQFF,TGTGCCAGCAGCTTTCCAGGGGGTAATGAGCAGTTCTTC
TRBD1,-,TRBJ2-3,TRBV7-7,CASSPGQGYTDTQYF,TGTGCTAGCAGCCCGGGACAGGGATACACAGATACGCAGTATTTT
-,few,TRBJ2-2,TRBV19,CASSMTSVSGELFF,TGTGCCAGTAGTATGACATCTGTATCCGGGGAGCTGTTTTTT
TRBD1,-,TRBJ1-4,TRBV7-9,CASSSLRQGTNEKLFF,TGTGCCAGCAGCTCTTTACGACAGGGAACTAATGAAAAACTGTTTTTT
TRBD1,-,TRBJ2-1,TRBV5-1,CASNPQGAQNEQFF,TGCGCCAGCAACCCACAGGGGGCGCAGAATGAGCAGTTCTTC
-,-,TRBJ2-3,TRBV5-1,CASSTDPSTDTQYF,TGCGCCAGCAGCACGGACCCATCTACAGATACGCAGTATTTT
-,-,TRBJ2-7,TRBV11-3,CASSLDAGYEQYF,TGTGCCAGCAGCTTAGATGCGGGCTACGAGCAGTACTTC
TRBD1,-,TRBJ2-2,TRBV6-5,CASSPDRGLTGELFF,TGTGCCAGCAGCCCGGACAGGGGGCTCACCGGGGAGCTGTTTTTT
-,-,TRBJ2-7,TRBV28,CASSLIGYEQYF,TGTGCCAGCAGTTTGATCGGTTACGAGCAGTACTTC
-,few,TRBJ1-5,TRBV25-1,CASSRDSSNQPQHF,TGTGCCAGCAGTCGTGACAGTAGCAATCAGCCCCAGCATTTT
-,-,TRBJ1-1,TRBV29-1,CSVLDRNTEAFF,TGCAGCGTTCTGGACAGGAACACTGAAGCTTTCTTT
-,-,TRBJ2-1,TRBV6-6,CASSRLDNEQFF,TGTGCCAGCAGTCGACTCGACAATGAGCAGTTCTTC
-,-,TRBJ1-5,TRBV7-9,CASSRGDNQPQHF,TGTGCCAGCAGCAGGGGCGACAATCAGCCCCAGCATTTT
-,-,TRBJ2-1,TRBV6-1,CASREDWGDYNEQFF,TGTGCCAGCCGTGAAGACTGGGGGGATTACAATGAGCAGTTCTTC
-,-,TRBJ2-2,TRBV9,CASSVVGRTGELFF,TGTGCCAGCAGCGTAGTGGGTCGCACCGGGGAGCTGTTTTTT
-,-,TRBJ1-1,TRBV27,CASSFLDTGEAFF,TGTGCCAGCAGTTTTTTGGACACCGGTGAAGCTTTCTTT
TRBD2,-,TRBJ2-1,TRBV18,CASWGLAGGSTHYNEQFF,TGTGCCAGCTGGGGACTAGCGGGGGGGTCTACCCACTACAATGAGCAGTTCTTC
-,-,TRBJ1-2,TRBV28,CASSSTLGVIANYGYTF,TGTGCCAGCAGTTCCACATTGGGCGTTATAGCTAACTATGGCTACACCTTC
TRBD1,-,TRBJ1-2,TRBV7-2,CASSRTELTGNYGYTF,TGTGCCAGCAGCAGAACGGAACTGACAGGGAACTATGGCTACACCTTC
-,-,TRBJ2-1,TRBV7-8,CASSLGWAGYNEQFF,TGTGCCAGCAGCTTAGGTTGGGCAGGCTACAATGAGCAGTTCTTC
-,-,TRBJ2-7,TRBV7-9,CASTQGTSVHEQYF,TGTGCCAGCACCCAGGGGACCTCCGTGCACGAGCAGTACTTC
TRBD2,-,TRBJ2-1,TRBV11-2,CASSHRGLAYNEQFF,TGTGCCAGCAGCCACCGGGGACTAGCCTACAATGAGCAGTTCTTC